The 13 T cell receptor beta chains given below trace back to one sample, sequenced in a study of T cells after yellow fever vaccination. TCRdb ran MiXCR on the 5' RACE reads and lists one entry per CDR3 protein. The data contain more than 200,000 distinct CDR3 sequences, 3.6% of them singletons. The sample in question was PBMCs, obtained 15 days after the yellow fever booster vaccination. The receptors come from a man aged 18 to 30 who received the YFV17D yellow fever vaccine.

This clonotype has at least ten counts. This chain joins TRBV12-3 or TRBV12-4 and TRBJ2-2; no firm D call. The CDR3 runs 14 residues. V shed 6 bases and J shed 6 bases, with 14 bases lying between them. The CDR3 protein is CASSHRNRPGELFF. The CDR3 DNA follows: TGTGCCAGCAGCCACCGCAACCGCCCCGGGGAGCTGTTTTTT.

The gene calls are TRBV19 and TRBJ1-5; perhaps TRBD1 as D (6 bases). Germline lookup yields CDR1 LNHDA and CDR2 SQIVND (reference sequence). Trimming pared 7 bases from V and 9 bases from J, leaving 19 bases between. The length of the CDR3 is 14 residues. In DNA form, the CDR3 reads TGTGCCAGTAAGGACAGACCCACCGGGGGGCCCCAGCATTTT. This encodes CASKDRPTGGPQHF.

This clonotype occurred many times. The chain employs TRBV20-1 and TRBJ2-1; D is possibly TRBD2 (5 bases). The germline V gene encodes CDR1 DFQATT and CDR2 SNEGSKA (reference sequence). The CDR3 totals 12 residues. The V end lost 0 bases, the J end lost 7 bases, and 7 bases lay between the germline ends. As DNA, the CDR3 is TGCAGTGCTAGAGATGAGGGTAATGAGCAGTTCTTC. Its protein is CSARDEGNEQFF.

This clonotype was counted at least ten times. The chain couples TRBV7-2 to TRBJ1-4; the D is unclear. Germline V lookup: CDR1 SGHTA, CDR2 FQGNSA. V gave up 1 base and J gave up 8 bases, with 8 bases separating them. CDR3 size: 13 residues. This CDR3 is CASSLVAREKLFF. DNA for the CDR3: TGTGCCAGCAGCTTAGTCGCGCGCGAAAAACTGTTTTTT.

This clonotype has a count of ten or more. The chain carries TRBV7-6 and TRBJ2-3; 7 bases align to TRBD1. With V trimmed by 1 base and J by 0 bases, 10 bases remained unmatched. The CDR3 has 18 residues. Germline-derived CDR1 and CDR2 are SGHVS and FNYEAQ. CDR3 sequence (DNA): TGTGCCAGCAGCTTAGGATTAACAGGGGATGGGAGCACAGATACGCAGTATTTT. Protein sequence: CASSLGLTGDGSTDTQYF.

In its sample, this clonotype was seen many times. The chain uses TRBV7-9 and TRBJ1-6; D possibly corresponds to TRBD1 (5 bases). This CDR3 spans 12 amino acids. CDR1 is SEHNR, CDR2 FQNEAQ, per germline (reference sequence). Trimming shortened V by 5 bases and J by 11 bases, and 10 bases separated the two germline ends. CDR3 nucleotide sequence: TGTGCCAGCAGCCCGGACACAACACCCCTCCACTTT. As protein: CASSPDTTPLHF.

This clonotype was seen repeatedly, ten times or more. V gene TRBV18 combines with J gene TRBJ1-1; D is unresolved. Trimming pared 4 bases from V and 8 bases from J, leaving 14 bases between. There are 13 residues in the CDR3. Germline CDR1 KGHSH, CDR2 LQKENI. In nucleotides, the CDR3 is TGTGCCAGCTCACAGGTTGAGTCAGCCGAAGCTTTCTTT. Its protein product is CASSQVESAEAFF.

This clonotype was observed many times. The V gene is TRBV20-1, the J gene TRBJ2-7; 7 bases are a match to TRBD2. The CDR3 is 15 residues long. Germline CDR1 DFQATT, CDR2 SNEGSKA (reference sequence). J gave up 0 bases and V 2 bases, and 7 bases lay outside the gene matches. DNA for the CDR3: TGCAGTGCTAGACCCACGGGGGGTCCCTCCTACGAGCAGTACTTC. It specifies CSARPTGGPSYEQYF.

This clonotype was recorded many times. The V call is TRBV28, the J call TRBJ2-1; 12 bases fit TRBD2. After removal of 5 bases from V and 5 bases from J, the junction contained 7 bases not matched to a gene. Germline V lookup: CDR1 MDHEN, CDR2 SYDVKM. This CDR3 contains 16 residues. The CDR3 nucleotides are TGTGCCAGCAGTCTCTTCCTAGCGGGGGGGAACAATGAGCAGTTCTTC. Encoded protein: CASSLFLAGGNNEQFF.

This clonotype has a count of ten or more. The rearrangement uses TRBV5-1 and TRBJ2-3, with a possible D match to TRBD2 (6 bases). The CDR3 runs 18 residues. Germline V gene sequence: CDR1 SGHRS, CDR2 YFSETQ. The V gene lost 4 bases and the J gene lost 5 bases, with 26 bases spanning the gap. As DNA, the CDR3 is TGCGCCAGCAGCCAAATGGACGCCCGGGTGGGGGGTAGAGATACGCAGTATTTT. This codes for CASSQMDARVGGRDTQYF.

This clonotype came up many times. The genes are TRBV28 and TRBJ1-4; TRBD1 is a possible D gene (5 bases). The germline V gene encodes CDR1 MDHEN and CDR2 SYDVKM. V was shortened by 10 bases and J by 7 bases, with 25 bases between the two germline ends. This CDR3 has 16 amino acids. The CDR3 here is CATKSGVGQQSEKLFF. CDR3 nucleotides: TGTGCCACTAAGTCCGGGGTGGGGCAGCAGAGTGAAAAACTGTTTTTT.

At least ten counts were recorded for this clonotype. The J gene is TRBJ2-1, the V gene TRBV29-1; D might be TRBD2 (6 bases). Germline CDR1 SQVTM, CDR2 ANQGSEA. The CDR3 loop spans 14 amino acids. The germline V and J ends were trimmed by 4 bases and 0 bases, with 10 bases remaining between them. CDR3 coding DNA: TGCAGCGTTGCGGGACTCAGCTCCTACAATGAGCAGTTCTTC. Translation gives CSVAGLSSYNEQFF.

In its sample, this clonotype was seen many times. This sequence joins TRBV6-5 and TRBJ2-1; D is perhaps TRBD2 (6 bases). CDR3 length: 15 residues. Deletions cut 6 bases from V and 3 bases from J, with 15 bases between. The V gene's germline CDR1 is MNHEY and CDR2 SVGAGI. The CDR3, as DNA: TGTGCCAGCAGGAGCGGGTGGGTGGACTACAATGAGCAGTTCTTC. Translated, it gives CASRSGWVDYNEQFF.